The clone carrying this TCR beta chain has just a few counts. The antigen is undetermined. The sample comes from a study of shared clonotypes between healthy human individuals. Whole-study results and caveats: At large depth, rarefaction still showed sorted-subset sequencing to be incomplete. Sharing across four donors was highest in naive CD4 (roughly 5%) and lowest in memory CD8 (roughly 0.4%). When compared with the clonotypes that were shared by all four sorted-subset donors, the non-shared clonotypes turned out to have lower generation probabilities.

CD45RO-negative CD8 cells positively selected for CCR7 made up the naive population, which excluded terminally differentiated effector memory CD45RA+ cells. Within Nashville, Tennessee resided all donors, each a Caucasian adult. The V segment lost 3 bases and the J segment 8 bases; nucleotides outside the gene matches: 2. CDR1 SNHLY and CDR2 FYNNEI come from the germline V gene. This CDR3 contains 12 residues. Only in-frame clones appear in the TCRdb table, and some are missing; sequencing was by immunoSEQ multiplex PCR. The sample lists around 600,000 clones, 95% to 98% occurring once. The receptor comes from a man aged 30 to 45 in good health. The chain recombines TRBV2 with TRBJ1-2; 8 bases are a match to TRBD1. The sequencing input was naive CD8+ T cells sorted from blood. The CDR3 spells CASSEAGGGYTF. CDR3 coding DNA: TGTGCCAGCAGTGAGGCAGGGGGCGGCTACACCTTC.